This is a list of T cell receptor beta chains from one sample in a study of blood T cell repertoires in COVID-19. TCRdb's copy holds only in-frame clones and misses some; the assay was immunoSEQ multiplex PCR. The repertoire holds hundreds of thousands of clones, with about 88% as singletons. The sample consisted of peripheral blood. The receptors were sampled from a woman aged 40 to 55 who had recovered from COVID-19. Each CDR3 is given with its conserved first and last residue. A D gene is named only where the DNA matches it firmly. The size field is filled for only some rows; it gives once, few, many or a size class.

abundance: -; v_gene: TRBV29-1; d_gene: TRBD1; j_gene: TRBJ1-6; len: 13; CDR3nt: TGCAGCGTCAAGGACAGGGACAATTCACCCCTCCACTTT; CDR3aa: CSVKDRDNSPLHF
abundance: -; v_gene: TRBV24-1; d_gene: TRBD1; j_gene: TRBJ1-5; len: 14; CDR3nt: TGTGCCACTCGAGGGACAGGGTTGAATCAGCCCCAGCATTTT; CDR3aa: CATRGTGLNQPQHF
abundance: -; v_gene: TRBV6-1; d_gene: TRBD1; j_gene: TRBJ2-6; len: 15; CDR3nt: TGTGCCAGCAGTGAGCAGGGACAGAAGGCCAACGTCCTGACTTTC; CDR3aa: CASSEQGQKANVLTF
abundance: -; v_gene: TRBV18; d_gene: -; j_gene: TRBJ1-6; len: 15; CDR3nt: TGTGCCAGCTCACCTGGTGGGGCCGACAATTCACCCCTCCACTTT; CDR3aa: CASSPGGADNSPLHF
abundance: once; v_gene: TRBV2; d_gene: TRBD2; j_gene: TRBJ2-1; len: 18; CDR3nt: TGTGCCAGCAGTGAAGCTCAAGCTAGCGGGGGGCTTCCCAATGAGCAGTTCTTC; CDR3aa: CASSEAQASGGLPNEQFF
abundance: -; v_gene: TRBV28; d_gene: TRBD2; j_gene: TRBJ2-3; len: 15; CDR3nt: TGTGCCAGCAGTTTCGGGGTAGCGGGGACAGATACGCAGTATTTT; CDR3aa: CASSFGVAGTDTQYF
abundance: -; v_gene: TRBV24-1; d_gene: -; j_gene: TRBJ2-3; len: 13; CDR3nt: TGTGCCACCAGTGGACTGAGCACAGATACGCAGTATTTT; CDR3aa: CATSGLSTDTQYF
abundance: -; v_gene: TRBV27; d_gene: -; j_gene: TRBJ1-1; len: 14; CDR3nt: TGTGCCAGCAGTCTCCCCGGGGTAAACACTGAGGCTTTCTTT; CDR3aa: CASSLPGVNTEAFF
abundance: -; v_gene: TRBV19; d_gene: -; j_gene: TRBJ2-1; len: 17; CDR3nt: TGTGCCAGTAGTATAGATCTGGGGGCCTTCACCTACAATGAGCAGTTCTTC; CDR3aa: CASSIDLGAFTYNEQFF
abundance: -; v_gene: TRBV27; d_gene: -; j_gene: TRBJ1-6; len: 15; CDR3nt: TGTGCCAGCAGTTTTGGGGGAGGCTATAATTCACCCCTCCACTTT; CDR3aa: CASSFGGGYNSPLHF
abundance: -; v_gene: TRBV7-2; d_gene: TRBD1; j_gene: TRBJ1-4; len: 14; CDR3nt: TGTGCCAGCAGCTTATCATCCGGGACAGGGCATATGTTTTTT; CDR3aa: CASSLSSGTGHMFF
abundance: many; v_gene: TRBV11-2; d_gene: TRBD2; j_gene: TRBJ2-3; len: 19; CDR3nt: TGTGCCAGCAGCTGGAGGGAGGGCCCAACCCAATCCTACACAGATACGCAGTATTTT; CDR3aa: CASSWREGPTQSYTDTQYF
abundance: once; v_gene: TRBV7-2; d_gene: TRBD1; j_gene: TRBJ2-2; len: 17; CDR3nt: TGTGCCAGCAGCTTAGCTTGGACAGGGAATAGAGCCGGGGAGCTGTTTTTT; CDR3aa: CASSLAWTGNRAGELFF
abundance: -; v_gene: TRBV27; d_gene: TRBD1; j_gene: TRBJ2-3; len: 16; CDR3nt: TGTGCCAGCAGAACGGTCCGGACAGGAAGCACAGATACGCAGTATTTT; CDR3aa: CASRTVRTGSTDTQYF
abundance: -; v_gene: TRBV6-1; d_gene: -; j_gene: TRBJ1-6; len: 15; CDR3nt: TGTGCCAGCAGTGAGGTCCAGGGAAGGGGTTCACCCCTCCACTTT; CDR3aa: CASSEVQGRGSPLHF
abundance: -; v_gene: TRBV3-1/TRBV3-2; d_gene: TRBD1; j_gene: TRBJ2-7; len: 15; CDR3nt: TGTGCCAGCAGCCCCCGGGACAGGTCCTCCTACGAGCAGTACTTC; CDR3aa: CASSPRDRSSYEQYF
abundance: -; v_gene: TRBV4-3; d_gene: TRBD1; j_gene: TRBJ2-1; len: 14; CDR3nt: TGCGCCAGCAGCCATCCGGGACAGTCGCGAGAACAGTTCTTC; CDR3aa: CASSHPGQSREQFF
abundance: once; v_gene: TRBV4-3; d_gene: -; j_gene: TRBJ1-1; len: 15; CDR3nt: TGCGCCAGCAGCCAAGATCGAGGGGGGAACACTGAAGCTTTCTTT; CDR3aa: CASSQDRGGNTEAFF
abundance: once; v_gene: TRBV9; d_gene: -; j_gene: TRBJ1-6; len: 15; CDR3nt: TGTGCCAGCAGCGTTGGACAGACCTATAATTCACCCCTCCACTTT; CDR3aa: CASSVGQTYNSPLHF
abundance: few; v_gene: TRBV6-2/TRBV6-3; d_gene: TRBD2; j_gene: TRBJ2-7; len: 17; CDR3nt: TGTGCCAGCAGTTACTCGAGGAACGGGGGGGACTCCTACGAGCAGTACTTC; CDR3aa: CASSYSRNGGDSYEQYF
abundance: -; v_gene: TRBV5-8; d_gene: TRBD1; j_gene: TRBJ1-5; len: 17; CDR3nt: TGTGCCAGCAGCTTGGAAGGGACAGGGGGCGGCAATCAGCCCCAGCATTTT; CDR3aa: CASSLEGTGGGNQPQHF
abundance: -; v_gene: TRBV27; d_gene: TRBD2; j_gene: TRBJ2-7; len: 15; CDR3nt: TGTGCCAGCAGTCCGTCTAGCGGGGGCCGCTACGAGCAGTACTTC; CDR3aa: CASSPSSGGRYEQYF
abundance: -; v_gene: TRBV4-2; d_gene: -; j_gene: TRBJ2-2; len: 19; CDR3nt: TGTGCCAGCAGCCGCCCATCCCCCCTAGGATCTCAAACTTCCGGGGAGCTGTTTTTT; CDR3aa: CASSRPSPLGSQTSGELFF
abundance: -; v_gene: TRBV4-2; d_gene: TRBD1; j_gene: TRBJ2-1; len: 16; CDR3nt: TGTGCCAGCAGCCTACGGACAGGGGGCGAGTACAATGAGCAGTTCTTC; CDR3aa: CASSLRTGGEYNEQFF
abundance: many; v_gene: TRBV7-9; d_gene: TRBD1; j_gene: TRBJ1-1; len: 14; CDR3nt: TGTGCCAGCAGCTTAGTCCAGGGGGGCGCTGAAGCTTTCTTT; CDR3aa: CASSLVQGGAEAFF
abundance: -; v_gene: TRBV30; d_gene: -; j_gene: TRBJ2-2; len: 17; CDR3nt: TGTGCCTGGAGTGTAAGAGGGCCTACGGTGAACACCGGGGAGCTGTTTTTT; CDR3aa: CAWSVRGPTVNTGELFF
abundance: -; v_gene: TRBV7-2; d_gene: -; j_gene: TRBJ2-2; len: 16; CDR3nt: TGTGCCAGCAGCTTAGCGGGGACAACGAACACCGGGGAGCTGTTTTTT; CDR3aa: CASSLAGTTNTGELFF